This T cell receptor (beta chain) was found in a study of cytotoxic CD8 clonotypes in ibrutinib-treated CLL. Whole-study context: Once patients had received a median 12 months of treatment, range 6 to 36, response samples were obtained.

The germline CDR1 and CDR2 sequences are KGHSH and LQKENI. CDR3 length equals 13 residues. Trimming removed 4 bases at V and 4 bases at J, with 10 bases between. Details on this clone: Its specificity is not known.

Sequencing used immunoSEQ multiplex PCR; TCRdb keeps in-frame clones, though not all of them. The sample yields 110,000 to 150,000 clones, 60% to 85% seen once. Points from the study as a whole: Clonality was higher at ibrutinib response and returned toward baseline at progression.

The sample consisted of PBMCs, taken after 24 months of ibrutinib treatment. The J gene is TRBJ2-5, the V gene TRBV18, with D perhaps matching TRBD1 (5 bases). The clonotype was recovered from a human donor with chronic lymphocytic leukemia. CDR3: CASSRMQGETQYF. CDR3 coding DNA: TGTGCCAGCTCACGGATGCAGGGAGAGACCCAGTACTTC. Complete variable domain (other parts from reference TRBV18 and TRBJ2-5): NAGVMQNPRHLVRRRGQEARLRCSPMKGHSHVYWYRQLPEEGLKFMVYLQKENIIDESGMPKERFSAEFPKEGPSILRIQQVVRGDSAAYFCASSRMQGETQYFGPGTRLLVL.